Sequencing of this T cell receptor (beta chain) was carried out in a study of blood T cell repertoires in COVID-19. This clone has only a few counts. This CDR3 has 13 amino acids. V shed 5 bases and J 6 bases; nucleotides not matched to a gene: 5. Authors' processing steps: Amplification of reference gene primers provided the estimated nucleated cell counts. Profiling relied on immunoSEQ multiplex PCR, and the TCRdb table lists in-frame clones only, not all of them. The DNA was the basis for D and trimming; V, J and clone size are from that table. The sample has 150,000 to 180,000 clones, over 65% seen once.

The chain joins TRBV12-3 or TRBV12-4 to TRBJ1-1; TRBD1 matches at 8 bases. Sequencing input: peripheral blood. The clonotype was recovered from an elderly man with acute or convalescent COVID-19. CDR3 nucleotide sequence: TGTGCCAGCAGTCCACTGGGACAGGCTGAAGCTTTCTTT. It encodes CASSPLGQAEAFF.